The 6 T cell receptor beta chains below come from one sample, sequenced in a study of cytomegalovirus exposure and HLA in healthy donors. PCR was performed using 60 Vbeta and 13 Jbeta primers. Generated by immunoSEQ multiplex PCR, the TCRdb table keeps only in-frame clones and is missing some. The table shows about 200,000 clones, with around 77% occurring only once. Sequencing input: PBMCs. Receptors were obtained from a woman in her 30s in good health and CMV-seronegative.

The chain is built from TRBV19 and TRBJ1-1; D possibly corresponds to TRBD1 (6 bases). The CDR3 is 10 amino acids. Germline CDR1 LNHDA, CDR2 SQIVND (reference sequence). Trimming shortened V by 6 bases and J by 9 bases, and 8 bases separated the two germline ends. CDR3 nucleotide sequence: TGTGCCAGTAGAAGGGGGAAAGCTTTCTTT. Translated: CASRRGKAFF. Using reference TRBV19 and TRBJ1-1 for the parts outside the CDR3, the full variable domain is DGGITQSPKYLFRKEGQNVTLSCEQNLNHDAMYWYRQDPGQGLRLIYYSQIVNDFQKGDIAEGYSVSREKKESFPLTVTSAQKNPTAFYLCASRRGKAFFGQGTRLTVV.

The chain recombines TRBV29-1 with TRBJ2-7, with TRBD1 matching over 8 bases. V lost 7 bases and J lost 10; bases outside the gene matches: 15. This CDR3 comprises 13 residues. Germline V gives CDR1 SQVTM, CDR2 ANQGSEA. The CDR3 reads CSAQRTGSPYQYF. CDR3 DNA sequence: TGCAGCGCCCAAAGGACAGGGTCCCCCTATCAGTACTTC.

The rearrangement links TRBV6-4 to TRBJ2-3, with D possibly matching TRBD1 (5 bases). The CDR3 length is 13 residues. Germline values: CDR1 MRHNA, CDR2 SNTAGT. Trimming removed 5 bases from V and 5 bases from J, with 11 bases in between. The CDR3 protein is CASSQDIQDTQYF. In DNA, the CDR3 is TGTGCCAGCAGTCAGGACATCCAAGATACGCAGTATTTT.

The CDR3 spells CASSLHRAGTEAFF. CDR3 DNA: TGCGCCAGCAGCTTGCACAGGGCGGGTACTGAAGCTTTCTTT. V and J are TRBV5-1 and TRBJ1-1; a weak D match, TRBD1 (6 bases). The CDR3 sequence is 14 residues long. V lost 1 base to trimming and J lost 5 bases, with 12 bases between them. The germline CDR1 and CDR2 sequences are SGHRS and YFSETQ.

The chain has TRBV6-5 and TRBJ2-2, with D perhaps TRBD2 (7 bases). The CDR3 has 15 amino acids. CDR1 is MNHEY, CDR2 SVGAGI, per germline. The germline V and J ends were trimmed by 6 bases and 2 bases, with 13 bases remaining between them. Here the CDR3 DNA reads TGTGCCAGCAGGAGGGGGGGAGGAAACACCGGGGAGCTGTTTTTT. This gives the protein CASRRGGGNTGELFF.

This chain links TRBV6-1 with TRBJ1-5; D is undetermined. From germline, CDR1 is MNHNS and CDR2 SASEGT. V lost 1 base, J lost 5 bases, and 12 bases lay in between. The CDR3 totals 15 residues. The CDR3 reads CASSEEFWRHQPQHF. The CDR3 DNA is TGTGCCAGCAGTGAAGAATTCTGGAGGCATCAGCCCCAGCATTTT.